Reported below is one T cell receptor beta chain. Its antigen is unidentified. Primers for the PCR totalled 60 Vbeta and 13 Jbeta. The protocol was immunoSEQ multiplex PCR, while the TCRdb copy is restricted to in-frame clones and leaves out a portion. The sample yields 140,000 to 150,000 clones, roughly 70% seen once. The source of the sample is a study of cytomegalovirus exposure and HLA in healthy donors. The study, taken as a whole, reports: When analyzed later, a missense DCLRE1C variant was found to be linked to TCR beta V- and J-gene trimming. Most TCR sequences proved rare, with some public TCRs found in many donors. In a later analysis, most CMV-associated TCR beta chains appeared HLA-restricted. In an earlier analysis, most TCR beta V segments were productive about 87% or about 30% of the time.

Germline V lookup: CDR1 MNHNY, CDR2 SVGAGI (reference sequence). The CDR3 contains 16 residues. Germline trimming cut 6 bases from V and 1 base from J; bases unmatched to any gene: 9. J is TRBJ2-7 and V is TRBV6-6, with TRBD1 identical over 10 bases. Sequencing was carried out using PBMCs. This TCR was recovered from a man aged 25-40 years in good health and CMV-seronegative. CDR3 sequence: CASRPTGTGESYEQYF. The CDR3 nucleotides are TGTGCCAGCAGGCCTACCGGGACAGGGGAGTCCTACGAGCAGTACTTC.